This TCR beta chain was sequenced in a study of blood T cell repertoires in COVID-19. In regard to this clone: The same CDR3 also results from other DNA sequences found in this sample.

Assay: immunoSEQ multiplex PCR; the TCRdb copy retains only in-frame clones and omits some. The table has roughly 110,000 clones, roughly 79% seen once. Trimming shortened V by 4 bases and J by 3 bases, and 6 bases separated the two germline ends. Germline CDR1 and CDR2: ENHRY and SYGVKD. The CDR3 has 12 amino acids. Sequences were obtained from peripheral blood. V usage is TRBV10-3 and J usage is TRBJ1-2; unclear D gene. The sequence came from a human donor in a cohort sampled during active COVID-19. CDR3 coding DNA: TGTGCCATCAGTGCGGTCGACTATGGCTACACCTTC. Translated: CAISAVDYGYTF.